This T cell receptor (beta chain) was sequenced in a study of multiple sclerosis patients with progressive multifocal leukoencephalopathy. V trimming: 10 bases; J trimming: 3 bases; junction bases outside the gene matches: 5. This CDR3 contains 12 residues. Germline CDR1 is SNHLY and CDR2 is FYNNEI. Comment on this clone: Its antigen is not known.

Profiling relied on immunoSEQ multiplex PCR, and the TCRdb table lists in-frame clones only, not all of them. The sample consists of approximately 28,000 clones, 87% of them appearing once. Overall study findings and caveats: It is unclear whether the findings reflect JC virus infection or general immunocompromise. Before and during natalizumab, the clones expanded at PML already existed.

The time point denotes: time of PML onset. After about 15 to 60 months on natalizumab, the natalizumab-treated patients developed PML. The chain recombines TRBV2 with TRBJ1-2, with TRBD1 identical over 7 bases. This specimen consisted of PBMCs, obtained from a patient treated with natalizumab. The clonotype was recovered from a woman between 40 and 50 years old with progressive multifocal leukoencephalopathy. DNA of the CDR3: TGTGCCACTCGGGGACAGTACTATGGCTACACCTTC. Translated: CATRGQYYGYTF.